There are many counts of the clone carrying this T cell receptor beta chain. Its antigen is undetermined. One end of the junction fails to match germline, which may point to a read error. MiXCR was run by TCRdb on the 5' RACE reads, yielding one entry per CDR3 protein. Of fewer than 400,000 distinct CDR3 sequences in the sample, roughly 14% were seen once. CDR1 SGDLS and CDR2 YYNGEE come from the germline V gene. The CDR3 length is 12 residues. These data come from a study of CD8 T cells in ankylosing spondylitis. Study findings and constraints: The study looked at matched synovial fluid samples from ankylosing spondylitis patients. Disease-linked clones were reported to be significantly enriched there.

Input material: blood, either unsorted or a sorted T cell fraction (not recorded which). The TCR comes from a male donor with ankylosing spondylitis or in good health (not recorded which). V usage is TRBV9 and J usage is TRBJ2-1, with 7 nucleotides matching TRBD2. This CDR3 reads CASSRDYYEQFF. CDR3 DNA sequence: TGTGCCAGCAGCCGGGACTACTATGAGCAGTTCTTC.